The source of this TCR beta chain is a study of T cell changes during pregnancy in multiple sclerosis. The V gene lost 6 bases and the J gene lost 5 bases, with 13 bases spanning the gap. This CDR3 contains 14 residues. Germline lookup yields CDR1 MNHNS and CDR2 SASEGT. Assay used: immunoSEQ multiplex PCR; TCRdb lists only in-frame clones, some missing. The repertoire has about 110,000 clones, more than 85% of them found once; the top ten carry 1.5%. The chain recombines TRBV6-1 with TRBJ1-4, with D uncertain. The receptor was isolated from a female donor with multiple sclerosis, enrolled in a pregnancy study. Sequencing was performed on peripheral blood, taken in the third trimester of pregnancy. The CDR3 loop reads CASSAGITNEKLFF. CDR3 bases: TGTGCCAGCAGCGCCGGGATAACAAATGAAAAACTGTTTTTT.